The 30 T cell receptor beta chains below all came from one sample that was sequenced in a study of blood T cell repertoires in COVID-19. TCRdb's table, derived via immunoSEQ multiplex PCR, lists solely in-frame clones and lacks some. The table has about 200,000 clones, about nine tenths seen once. Sample: peripheral blood. Receptors were obtained from a man aged 60 to 69 who had recovered from COVID-19.

The genes are TRBV12-3 or TRBV12-4 and TRBJ2-7, with D perhaps matching TRBD2 (5 bases). V dropped 3 bases and J dropped 6 bases, with 6 bases sitting between them. The CDR3 is 11 amino acids. CDR3 in DNA: TGTGCCAGCAGTTTCGGGGTCGAGCAGTACTTC. Residues: CASSFGVEQYF.

J is TRBJ2-2 and V is TRBV7-9, with 10 bases fitting TRBD1. The CDR3 totals 17 residues. CDR1 is SEHNR and CDR2 is FQNEAQ in the germline V gene (reference sequence). Losses at the gene ends were 3 bases for V and 7 bases for J; bases not matched to a gene: 11. The DNA for the CDR3 is TGTGCCAGCAGCTTTAGAAAGGGACAGGGGACCGTCGGGGAGCTGTTTTTT. Its translation: CASSFRKGQGTVGELFF.

Concerning this clone: The same CDR3 arises from other DNA sequences in this sample as well. The rearrangement joins TRBV7-9 to TRBJ2-5; the D is unclear. V lost 4 bases and J 2 bases, leaving 2 bases between the germline ends. This CDR3 is 11 amino acids long. Per germline, CDR1 SEHNR and CDR2 FQNEAQ (reference sequence). This chain's CDR3 is CASSSQETQYF. Written as DNA, the CDR3 is TGTGCCAGCAGCTCGCAAGAGACCCAGTACTTC.

The chain has TRBV27 and TRBJ1-6; TRBD1 matches 9 bases. Germline V CDR1 and CDR2: MNHEY, SMNVEV (reference sequence). V shed 3 bases, J shed 10 bases, and the junction held 13 bases outside the gene matches. The CDR3 runs 17 residues. CDR3 in DNA: TGTGCCAGCAGTTTCTCCGTACAGGGGGCCGGTGGGTCACCCCTCCACTTT. Translating it yields CASSFSVQGAGGSPLHF.

This clone occurred once. The chain has TRBV19 and TRBJ1-2; TRBD1 matches at 7 bases. Trimming took 10 bases from V and 4 from J; bases not matched to a gene: 21. CDR1 is LNHDA, CDR2 SQIVND, per germline (reference sequence). There are 17 residues in the CDR3. The CDR3 protein is CATNLGKQGNEVYGYTF. The CDR3 bases are TGTGCCACCAACCTAGGGAAACAGGGGAACGAAGTCTATGGCTACACCTTC.

V and J are TRBV9 and TRBJ2-3; 8 bases fit TRBD2. The CDR3 contains 17 residues. Germline V lookup: CDR1 SGDLS, CDR2 YYNGEE. With 0 bases clipped from V and 5 bases from J, the junction kept 11 bases outside the gene matches. In nucleotides, the CDR3 is TGTGCCAGCAGCGTAGGGTGGGGACTAGACGGGGGAGATACGCAGTATTTT. Protein product: CASSVGWGLDGGDTQYF.

This rearrangement joins TRBV25-1 to TRBJ2-3; 13 bases line up with TRBD2. V lost 0 bases and J lost 5; bases outside the gene matches: 5. CDR1 and CDR2 (germline): MGHDK, SYGVNS. The CDR3 has 17 residues. The CDR3 spells CASSEYGLAGAEDTQYF. The CDR3 coding sequence is TGTGCCAGCAGTGAATATGGACTAGCGGGAGCCGAAGATACGCAGTATTTT.

The chain uses TRBV29-1 and TRBJ1-2, with D unresolved. CDR1 is SQVTM, CDR2 ANQGSEA, per germline. CDR3 length: 11 amino acids. Trimming removed 4 bases from V and 4 bases from J, with 7 bases in between. CDR3 nucleotides: TGCAGCGTTGCCAACAGCTATGGCTACACCTTC. It encodes CSVANSYGYTF.

The count of this clone is one. The chain employs TRBV10-1 and TRBJ1-2; D possibly corresponds to TRBD1 (5 bases). CDR1 WNHNN and CDR2 SYGVQD come from the germline V gene (reference sequence). The CDR3 has 15 residues. Trimming left V 7 bases short and J 6 bases short, with 21 bases between. The CDR3 region is CASKCTKWRGHGYTF. The DNA of the CDR3 is TGCGCCAGCAAGTGTACTAAATGGCGGGGCCATGGCTACACCTTC.

V is TRBV20-1 and J is TRBJ2-7; D is perhaps TRBD1 (6 bases). There are 14 residues in the CDR3. Deletions cut 3 bases from V and 2 bases from J, with 14 bases between. Germline CDR1 DFQATT, CDR2 SNEGSKA (reference sequence). The CDR3 loop is CSASYSGQPYEQYF. As DNA, the CDR3 is TGCAGTGCTAGTTATTCGGGACAACCCTACGAGCAGTACTTC.

The chain carries TRBV3-1 (or the pseudogene TRBV3-2) and TRBJ2-7; D unclear. V was shortened by 7 bases and J by 0 bases, with 19 bases between the two germline ends. The CDR3 is made up of 16 amino acids. CDR1 is LGHDT and CDR2 is YNNKEL in the germline V gene (reference sequence). The CDR3 sequence: CASIRRGISRSYEQYF. CDR3 sequence (DNA): TGTGCCAGCATCCGGAGAGGAATATCCCGCTCCTACGAGCAGTACTTC.

The genes are TRBV4-3 and TRBJ1-1; D gene unclear. The V and J ends lost 0 bases and 10 bases respectively, with 15 bases between them. Germline assignment: CDR1 LGHNA and CDR2 YSLEER. This CDR3 region has 14 residues. CDR3 coding DNA: TGCGCCAGCAGCCAAGATCTTACAACCCCACCAGCTTTCTTT. Translation gives CASSQDLTTPPAFF.

The rearrangement uses TRBV5-1 and TRBJ1-4; 7 bases match TRBD1. The length of the CDR3 is 14 residues. Germline V CDR1 and CDR2: SGHRS, YFSETQ. J lost 4 bases, V lost 2 bases, and 2 bases had no gene match. CDR3 sequence (DNA): TGCGCCAGCAGCTTCCAGGGGGGTAATGAAAAACTGTTTTTT. It translates to CASSFQGGNEKLFF.

V usage is TRBV7-2 and J usage is TRBJ1-2; D is perhaps TRBD1 (5 bases). V was trimmed by 3 bases and J by 5 bases, leaving 13 bases between them. The germline V gene has CDR1 SGHTA and CDR2 FQGNSA. The CDR3 spans 14 residues. The CDR3 bases are TGTGCCAGCAGCTTGCAGGGAGGAGGTTATGGCTACACCTTC. Protein sequence: CASSLQGGGYGYTF.

A note on this clone: The sample has other DNA sequences that encode this CDR3 too. This chain uses TRBV5-1 with TRBJ1-2, with TRBD1 matching over 8 bases. The CDR3 totals 13 residues. Per the germline V gene, CDR1 is SGHRS and CDR2 is YFSETQ. V was clipped by 2 bases and J by 4 bases; unmatched bases: 1. CDR3 DNA sequence: TGCGCCAGCAGCTTCGGACAGGGCTATGGCTACACCTTC. Protein sequence: CASSFGQGYGYTF.

This rearrangement joins TRBV7-2 to TRBJ1-2; 8 bases are a match to TRBD1. J lost 4 bases, V lost 5 bases, and 9 bases had no gene match. The CDR3 runs 15 residues. Germline V gives CDR1 SGHTA, CDR2 FQGNSA. The CDR3 sequence is CASSPGGQAAYGYTF. The CDR3 DNA reads TGTGCCAGCAGCCCAGGGGGACAGGCCGCCTATGGCTACACCTTC. The full variable domain, with the rest looked up from reference TRBV7-2 and TRBJ1-2, is GAGVSQSPSNKVTEKGKDVELRCDPISGHTALYWYRQSLGQGLEFLIYFQGNSAPDKSGLPSDRFSAERTGGSVSTLTIQRTQQEDSAVYLCASSPGGQAAYGYTFGSGTRLTVV.

The chain has TRBV18 and TRBJ1-2; 8 positions agree with TRBD1. Germline CDR1 is KGHSH and CDR2 is LQKENI. J was trimmed by 4 bases and V by 3 bases; bases with no gene match: 19. CDR3 size: 19 residues. CDR3: CASSPKSPGQGAPGYGYTF. Written as DNA, the CDR3 is TGTGCCAGCTCACCCAAAAGCCCCGGACAGGGAGCCCCAGGCTATGGCTACACCTTC.

The V gene is TRBV12-3 or TRBV12-4, the J gene TRBJ1-1; 7 bases are shared with TRBD1. CDR3 length: 13 amino acids. J gave up 5 bases and V 6 bases, and 6 bases lay outside the gene matches. CDR3 DNA: TGTGCCAGCAGGCCGACAGGGCAAACTGAAGCTTTCTTT. This translates into CASRPTGQTEAFF.

V and J are TRBV15 and TRBJ1-1, with TRBD1 as a possible D gene (5 bases). Per the germline V gene, CDR1 is LNHNV and CDR2 is YYDKDF (reference sequence). Trimming pared 1 base from V and 3 bases from J, leaving 6 bases between. The CDR3 is 13 residues long. The CDR3 DNA reads as TGTGCCACCAGCAGAGGGGGCGACACTGAAGCTTTCTTT. It encodes CATSRGGDTEAFF.

The chain carries TRBV19 and TRBJ2-3, with 12 nucleotides matching TRBD1. After removal of 5 bases from V and 0 bases from J, the junction contained 6 bases not matched to a gene. The length of the CDR3 is 17 residues. Germline values: CDR1 LNHDA, CDR2 SQIVND (reference sequence). The CDR3 protein is CASSGTGGGTSTDTQYF. CDR3 sequence (DNA): TGTGCCAGTAGTGGGACAGGGGGCGGCACGAGCACAGATACGCAGTATTTT. Complete variable domain (other parts from reference TRBV19 and TRBJ2-3): DGGITQSPKYLFRKEGQNVTLSCEQNLNHDAMYWYRQDPGQGLRLIYYSQIVNDFQKGDIAEGYSVSREKKESFPLTVTSAQKNPTAFYLCASSGTGGGTSTDTQYFGPGTRLTVL.

This sequence joins TRBV7-2 and TRBJ1-4; no clear D. V was cut by 1 base and J by 8 bases, with 8 bases left in between. The CDR3 covers 13 residues. The V gene's germline CDR1 is SGHTA and CDR2 FQGNSA. CDR3 sequence: CASSLVALEKLFF. CDR3 nucleotide sequence: TGTGCCAGCAGCTTAGTGGCCTTAGAAAAACTGTTTTTT.

This chain joins TRBV5-1 and TRBJ2-7; TRBD1 aligns across 7 bases. Germline-derived CDR1 and CDR2 are SGHRS and YFSETQ. With V trimmed by 1 base and J by 4 bases, 8 bases remained unmatched. The CDR3 is 15 residues long. The CDR3 is CASSLSVPTGYEQYF. CDR3 bases: TGCGCCAGCAGCTTGTCGGTTCCGACAGGGTACGAGCAGTACTTC.

This clone came up once. The chain is built from TRBV6-2 or TRBV6-3 and TRBJ1-1; 8 positions agree with TRBD1. V shed 5 bases and J 4 bases; nucleotides not matched to a gene: 9. The germline CDR1 and CDR2 sequences are MNHEY and SVGEGT. This CDR3 contains 15 residues. For the CDR3, the DNA is TGTGCCAGCAGTCGCTCAGGGGGCGCGGGCACTGAAGCTTTCTTT. Translation: CASSRSGGAGTEAFF.

The rearrangement uses TRBV11-2 and TRBJ2-2; D is uncertain. The CDR3 is made up of 16 amino acids. The germline gives CDR1 SGHAT, CDR2 FQNNGV. Trimming shortened V by 8 bases and J by 5 bases, and 21 bases separated the two germline ends. The CDR3 protein is CASPPNYSQGTGELFF. In DNA, the CDR3 is TGTGCCAGCCCCCCCAACTACTCGCAAGGTACCGGGGAGCTGTTTTTT.

The V gene is TRBV7-2, the J gene TRBJ1-2, with no clear D. This CDR3 spans 14 amino acids. CDR1 and CDR2 (germline): SGHTA, FQGNSA. V lost 0 bases and J 6 bases, leaving 11 bases between the germline ends. The CDR3, as DNA: TGTGCCAGCAGCTTAGCCGGAGTGCGGCATGGCTACACCTTC. The encoded protein is CASSLAGVRHGYTF.

The J gene is TRBJ1-2, the V gene TRBV29-1; TRBD1 matches at 7 bases. Per the germline V gene, CDR1 is SQVTM and CDR2 is ANQGSEA. The V and J ends lost 6 bases and 0 bases, in that order; junction bases with no gene match: 4. The CDR3 has 13 amino acids. This CDR3 is CSVLGQSNYGYTF. In DNA form, the CDR3 reads TGCAGCGTCCTGGGACAGTCTAACTATGGCTACACCTTC.

The rearrangement joins TRBV6-5 to TRBJ1-5; TRBD1 matches at 9 bases. The V gene end was trimmed by 10 bases and the J gene end by 5 bases; junction bases not matched to a gene: 6. There are 13 residues in the CDR3. Per germline, CDR1 MNHEY and CDR2 SVGAGI. The CDR3 sequence: CATWDREYQPQHF. In nucleotides, the CDR3 is TGTGCCACCTGGGACAGGGAATATCAGCCCCAGCATTTT.

J is TRBJ1-2 and V is TRBV2; D perhaps matches TRBD1 (6 bases). The CDR3 length is 15 residues. Germline-derived CDR1 and CDR2 are SNHLY and FYNNEI. Deletions cut 1 base from V and 4 bases from J, with 13 bases between. The CDR3 loop reads CASSEGGTRGYGYTF. CDR3 nucleotide sequence: TGTGCCAGCAGTGAAGGTGGAACCAGGGGCTATGGCTACACCTTC.

This chain connects TRBV3-1 (or the pseudogene TRBV3-2) to TRBJ2-2, with D perhaps matching TRBD2 (6 bases). V was cut by 1 base and J by 8 bases, with 8 bases left in between. There are 13 residues in the CDR3. In germline, CDR1 is LGHDT, CDR2 YNNKEL (reference sequence). CDR3 residues: CASSQGRVGELFF. The DNA of the CDR3 is TGTGCCAGCAGCCAAGGGAGGGTTGGGGAGCTGTTTTTT.

The J gene is TRBJ1-6, the V gene TRBV6-1, with D hard to call. V was clipped by 1 base and J by 13 bases, with 11 bases between them. The CDR3 extends over 13 amino acids. Looked up from germline, CDR1 is MNHNS and CDR2 is SASEGT. CDR3 nucleotide sequence: TGTGCCAGCAGTGAAGAACGGTTATCCCCCCTCCACTTT. Protein sequence: CASSEERLSPLHF.